This TCR beta chain was profiled in a study of T cells in Graves' hyperthyroidism and ophthalmopathy. Study findings and constraints: Stable hyperthyroidism was told apart from ophthalmopathy by a model built on 13 V-J features.

It was uncontrolled infection, other autoimmune disease, pregnancy or lactation that excluded patients. What was amplified from RNA transcripts were TCR beta CDR3 regions. HTBI primers drove first-round RT-PCR of the TCR CDR3. TCRdb itself ran the multiplex PCR reads through MiXCR, one entry per CDR3 protein. The table lists 340,000 or so distinct CDR3 sequences, roughly 23% of them singletons, with around 45% in the top ten. The CDR3 has 14 amino acids. Germline CDR1 and CDR2: WNHNN and SYGVQD (reference sequence). V shed 6 bases and J 2 bases; nucleotides not matched to a gene: 4. This clonotype was detected only a few times. Antigen: not known.

Sequencing used blood. This chain links TRBV10-1 with TRBJ2-7; 10 bases agree with TRBD1. This receptor was obtained from a woman in her forties or fifties with Graves' hyperthyroidism. The CDR3 DNA follows: TGCGCCAGCAGCCGGGACAGGGGCCCCTACGAGCAGTACTTC. It specifies CASSRDRGPYEQYF.